Presented here are 16 T cell receptor beta chains from one specimen sequenced in a study of CD8+CD57+ T cells in acquired aplastic anemia. Genomic DNA, the template, was used for profiling of the TCR beta VDJ and CDR3. TCRdb reprocessed the reads with MiXCR, giving one entry per CDR3 protein. The table includes 150,000 to 200,000 distinct CDR3 sequences, roughly half detected once. The sample taken for sequencing was sorted CD4+, CD8+, or CD8+CD57+ T cells (not recorded which) from PBMCs. Receptors were obtained from a human donor in good health.

This clonotype was seen ten or more times. V usage is TRBV25-1 and J usage is TRBJ2-5, with 8 bases fitting TRBD2. The CDR3 is made up of 16 amino acids. With V trimmed by 3 bases and J by 3 bases, 9 bases remained unmatched. CDR1 and CDR2 (germline): MGHDK, SYGVNS. Here the CDR3 reads CASSESRREVKETQYF. The CDR3 bases are TGTGCCAGCAGTGAGAGTCGGCGGGAGGTCAAAGAGACCCAGTACTTC.

V and J are TRBV5-4 and TRBJ1-3, with a possible D match to TRBD1 (5 bases). The V end lost 0 bases, the J end lost 0 bases, and 13 bases lay between the germline ends. The CDR3 extends over 17 amino acids. Germline V CDR1 and CDR2: SGHNT, YYREEE (reference sequence). The CDR3 reads CASSLAGGASSGNTIYF. The CDR3, as DNA: TGTGCCAGCAGCTTGGCCGGCGGGGCCAGCTCTGGAAACACCATATATTTT.

V is TRBV24-1 and J is TRBJ1-1; 7 bases match TRBD1. V lost 4 bases, J lost 1 base, and 8 bases stayed unmatched. Germline V gives CDR1 KGHDR, CDR2 SFDVKD. This CDR3 comprises 16 residues. The CDR3 DNA sequence: TGTGCCACCAGTGACCACCGAGGGGGCCCGAACACTGAAGCTTTCTTT. Translating gives CATSDHRGGPNTEAFF.

This chain joins TRBV20-1 and TRBJ2-7; D is uncertain. CDR1 and CDR2 from the germline V gene are DFQATT and SNEGSKA (reference sequence). Trimming shortened V by 0 bases and J by 4 bases, and 13 bases separated the two germline ends. The CDR3 consists of 14 residues. The CDR3 DNA sequence: TGCAGTGCTAGAGATATAGGGCAGGATTACGAGCAGTACTTC. Translated: CSARDIGQDYEQYF.

This clonotype has a count of ten or more. J is TRBJ1-1 and V is TRBV9, with D possibly matching TRBD1 (5 bases). Deletions cut 0 bases from V and 2 bases from J, with 8 bases between. Per the germline V gene, CDR1 is SGDLS and CDR2 is YYNGEE. This CDR3 region has 14 residues. The CDR3 region has the DNA TGTGCCAGCAGCGTAGACCAGGGCAACACTGAAGCTTTCTTT. Translation: CASSVDQGNTEAFF. The full variable domain, in which reference TRBV9 and TRBJ1-1 provide the parts outside the CDR3, is DSGVTQTPKHLITATGQRVTLRCSPRSGDLSVYWYQQSLDQGLQFLIQYYNGEERAKGNILERFSAQQFPDLHSELNLSSLELGDSALYFCASSVDQGNTEAFFGQGTRLTVV.

This rearrangement joins TRBV7-2 to TRBJ2-7; tentatively, D is TRBD1 or TRBD2 (7 bases each). Looked up from germline, CDR1 is SGHTA and CDR2 is FQGNSA. V was cut by 3 bases and J by 3 bases, with 15 bases left in between. CDR3 size: 15 residues. CDR3 in amino acids: CASSLVRGGSYEQYF. The CDR3, as DNA: TGTGCCAGCAGCTTGGTCAGGGGGGGGAGCTACGAGCAGTACTTC.

The sample holds many counts of this clonotype. In DNA, the CDR3 is TGTGCCAGCAAAGACAGCCTCATTCCTAATGAAAAACTGTTTTTT. This encodes CASKDSLIPNEKLFF. The chain links TRBV19 to TRBJ1-4; D is possibly TRBD1 (5 bases). The CDR3 totals 15 residues. Trimming stripped 9 bases from V and 3 bases from J, with 17 bases between. Germline loops: CDR1 LNHDA, CDR2 SQIVND (reference sequence).

This clonotype was observed many times. V usage is TRBV12-3 or TRBV12-4 and J usage is TRBJ2-7, with D possibly TRBD1 on 6 matching bases. The length of the CDR3 is 14 residues. Trimming took 6 bases from V and 3 from J, leaving 15 bases between them. The CDR3 bases are TGTGCCAGCAGGCCGGATCAGGGGAACTACGAGCAGTACTTC. Amino acids: CASRPDQGNYEQYF.

This clonotype was detected many times. This chain connects TRBV6-5 to TRBJ1-6; no firm D call. V shed 0 bases and J shed 8 bases, with 11 bases lying between them. Germline V gene data show CDR1 as MNHEY and CDR2 as SVGAGI. There are 15 residues in the CDR3. The CDR3 reads CASSYSGGRDSPLHF. As DNA, the CDR3 is TGTGCCAGCAGTTACTCGGGAGGACGGGATTCACCCCTCCACTTT.

This clonotype was counted many times. The V call is TRBV24-1, the J call TRBJ2-1; no reliable D call. The germline V gene encodes CDR1 KGHDR and CDR2 SFDVKD. Trimming left V 1 base short and J 0 bases short, with 9 bases between. This CDR3 region has 16 residues. The CDR3 region has the DNA TGTGCCACCAGTGATTTCCGGGCCTACTCCTACAATGAGCAGTTCTTC. It yields the protein CATSDFRAYSYNEQFF.

This clonotype was recorded only once. The rearrangement links TRBV29-1 to TRBJ1-1; D remains ambiguous. Trimming cost V 6 bases and J 1 base, with 6 bases left between them. This CDR3 is 11 amino acids long. CDR1 is SQVTM, CDR2 ANQGSEA, per germline. This CDR3 is CSVYGNTEAFF. CDR3 sequence (DNA): TGCAGCGTATACGGGAACACTGAAGCTTTCTTT.

Many counts were recorded for this clonotype. The gene calls are TRBV15 and TRBJ1-2; D gene unclear. V lost 3 bases to trimming and J lost 6 bases, with 11 bases between them. CDR1 and CDR2 (germline): LNHNV, YYDKDF (reference sequence). The CDR3 extends over 13 amino acids. CDR3 bases: TGTGCCACCAGCAGGACCTTCTTTAATGGCTACACCTTC. Encoded protein: CATSRTFFNGYTF.

Many counts were recorded for this clonotype. CDR3: CASSDDRVSNQPQHF. The CDR3 DNA reads TGTGCCAGCAGTGATGACAGGGTGAGCAATCAGCCCCAGCATTTT. The chain carries TRBV25-1 and TRBJ1-5, with 7 bases that match TRBD1. The CDR3 spans 15 residues. CDR1 is MGHDK and CDR2 is SYGVNS in the germline V gene. Trimming took 3 bases from V and 1 from J; bases not matched to a gene: 3.

The rearrangement joins TRBV7-9 to TRBJ2-5; TRBD2 is a possible D gene (5 bases). Germline CDR1 SEHNR, CDR2 FQNEAQ (reference sequence). Between the trimmed V and J ends, which lost 5 bases and 9 bases, there was a span of 7 bases. The CDR3 contains 10 residues. The CDR3: CASSQEAQYF. The CDR3 DNA sequence: TGTGCCAGCAGCCAGGAGGCCCAGTACTTC.

This chain uses TRBV2 with TRBJ2-1; D not certain. This CDR3 has 12 amino acids. V was cut by 5 bases and J by 4 bases, with 6 bases left in between. In germline, CDR1 is SNHLY, CDR2 FYNNEI. CDR3 in amino acids: CASSSEYNEQFF. Here the CDR3 DNA reads TGTGCCAGCAGTTCAGAATACAATGAGCAGTTCTTC.

The chain carries TRBV20-1 and TRBJ2-1, with D possibly being TRBD2 (6 bases). The V end was cut by 3 bases, the J end by 15 bases, with 18 bases between. Germline V gives CDR1 DFQATT, CDR2 SNEGSKA (reference sequence). The CDR3 has 12 residues. Here the CDR3 reads CSARPGTPGRFF. The CDR3 DNA follows: TGCAGTGCTAGGCCCGGGACTCCTGGGCGGTTCTTC.